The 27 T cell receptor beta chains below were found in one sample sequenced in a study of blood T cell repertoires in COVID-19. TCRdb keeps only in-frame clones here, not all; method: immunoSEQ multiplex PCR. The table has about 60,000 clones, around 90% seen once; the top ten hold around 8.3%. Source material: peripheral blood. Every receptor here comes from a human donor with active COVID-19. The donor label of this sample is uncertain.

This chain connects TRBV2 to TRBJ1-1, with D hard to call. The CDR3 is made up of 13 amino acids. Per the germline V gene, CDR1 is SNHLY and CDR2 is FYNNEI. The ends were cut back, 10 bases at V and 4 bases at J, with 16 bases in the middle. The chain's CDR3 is CATYPRRATEAFF. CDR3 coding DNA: TGTGCCACCTACCCCCGGAGGGCCACTGAAGCTTTCTTT.

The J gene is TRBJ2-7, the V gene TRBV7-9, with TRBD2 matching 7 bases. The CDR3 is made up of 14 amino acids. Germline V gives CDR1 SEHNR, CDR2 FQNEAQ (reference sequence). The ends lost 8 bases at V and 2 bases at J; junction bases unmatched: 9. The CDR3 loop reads CASGRRESPYEQYF. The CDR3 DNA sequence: TGTGCCAGCGGTAGGCGGGAGAGCCCCTACGAGCAGTACTTC.

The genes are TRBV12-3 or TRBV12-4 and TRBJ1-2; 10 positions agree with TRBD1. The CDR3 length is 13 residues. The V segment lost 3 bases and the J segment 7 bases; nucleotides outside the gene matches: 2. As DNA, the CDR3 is TGTGCCAGCAGTTTGGGGACAGGGGCTGGCTACACCTTC. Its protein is CASSLGTGAGYTF.

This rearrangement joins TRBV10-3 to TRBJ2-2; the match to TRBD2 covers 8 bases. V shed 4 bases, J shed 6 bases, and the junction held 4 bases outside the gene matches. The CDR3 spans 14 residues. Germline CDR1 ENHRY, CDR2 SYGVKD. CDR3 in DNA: TGTGCCATCAGTGCCTCGGGGGGGGCCGGGGAGCTGTTTTTT. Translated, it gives CAISASGGAGELFF.

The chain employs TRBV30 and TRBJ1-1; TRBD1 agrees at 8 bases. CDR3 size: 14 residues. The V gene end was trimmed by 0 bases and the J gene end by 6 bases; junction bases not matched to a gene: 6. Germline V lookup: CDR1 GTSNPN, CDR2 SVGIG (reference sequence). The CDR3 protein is CAWSVLRGPAEAFF. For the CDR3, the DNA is TGTGCCTGGAGTGTACTCAGGGGGCCGGCTGAAGCTTTCTTT.

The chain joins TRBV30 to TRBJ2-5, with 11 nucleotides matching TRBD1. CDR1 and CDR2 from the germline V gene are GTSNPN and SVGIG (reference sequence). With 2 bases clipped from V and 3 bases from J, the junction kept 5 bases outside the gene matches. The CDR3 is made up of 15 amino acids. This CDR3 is CAWSNPGQGEETQYF. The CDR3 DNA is TGTGCCTGGAGTAATCCGGGACAGGGGGAAGAGACCCAGTACTTC.

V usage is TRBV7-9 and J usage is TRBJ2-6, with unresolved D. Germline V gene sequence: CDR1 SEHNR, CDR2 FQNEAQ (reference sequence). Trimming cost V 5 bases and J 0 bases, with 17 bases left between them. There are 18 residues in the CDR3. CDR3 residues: CASSPTARSSSGANVLTF. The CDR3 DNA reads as TGTGCCAGCAGCCCCACCGCCCGGAGTAGCTCTGGGGCCAACGTCCTGACTTTC.

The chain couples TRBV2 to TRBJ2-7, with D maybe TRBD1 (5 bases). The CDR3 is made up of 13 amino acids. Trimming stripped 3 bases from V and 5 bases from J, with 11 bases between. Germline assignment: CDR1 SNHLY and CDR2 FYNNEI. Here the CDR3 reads CASSDKGRNEQYF. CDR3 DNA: TGTGCCAGCAGTGATAAGGGGCGGAACGAGCAGTACTTC.

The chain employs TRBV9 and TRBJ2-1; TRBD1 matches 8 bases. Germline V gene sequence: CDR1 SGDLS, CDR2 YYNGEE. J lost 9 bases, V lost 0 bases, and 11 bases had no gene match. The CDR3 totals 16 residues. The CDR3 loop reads CASSVAGKAQGGEQFF. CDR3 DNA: TGTGCCAGCAGCGTAGCTGGCAAGGCACAGGGGGGTGAGCAGTTCTTC.

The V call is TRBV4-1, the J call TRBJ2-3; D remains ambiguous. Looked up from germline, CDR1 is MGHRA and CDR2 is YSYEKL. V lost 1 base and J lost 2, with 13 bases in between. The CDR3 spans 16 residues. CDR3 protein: CASSQGLTANTDTQYF. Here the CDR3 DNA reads TGCGCCAGCAGCCAAGGGCTCACAGCCAACACAGATACGCAGTATTTT.

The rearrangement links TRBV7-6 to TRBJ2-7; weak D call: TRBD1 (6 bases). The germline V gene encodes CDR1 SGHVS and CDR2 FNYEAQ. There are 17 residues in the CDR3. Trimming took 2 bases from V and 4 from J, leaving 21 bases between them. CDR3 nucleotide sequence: TGTGCCAGCAGCTTACGACCAACAGGGATCGGGACATACGAGCAGTACTTC. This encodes CASSLRPTGIGTYEQYF.

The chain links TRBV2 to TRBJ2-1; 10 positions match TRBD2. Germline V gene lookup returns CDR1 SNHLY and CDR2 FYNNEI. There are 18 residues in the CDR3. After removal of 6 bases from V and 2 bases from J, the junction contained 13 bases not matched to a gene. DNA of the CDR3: TGTGCCAGCAGGACCGCAACCGTCAGCGGGAGGGCCTACAATGAGCAGTTCTTC. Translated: CASRTATVSGRAYNEQFF.

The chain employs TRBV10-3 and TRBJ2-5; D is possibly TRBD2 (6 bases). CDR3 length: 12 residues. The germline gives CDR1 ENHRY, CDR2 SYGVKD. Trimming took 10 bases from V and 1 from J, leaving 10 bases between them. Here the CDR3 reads CATASAQETQYF. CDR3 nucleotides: TGTGCCACCGCTAGCGCCCAAGAGACCCAGTACTTC.

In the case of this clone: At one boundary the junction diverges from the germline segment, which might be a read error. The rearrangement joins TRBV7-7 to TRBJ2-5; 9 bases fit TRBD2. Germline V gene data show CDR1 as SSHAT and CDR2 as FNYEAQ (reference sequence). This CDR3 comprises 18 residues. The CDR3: CASSLDSGGERIKETQYF. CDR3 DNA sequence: TGTGCTAGCAGCTTAGATAGCGGGGGAGAGCGAATAAAAGAGACCCAGTACTTC.

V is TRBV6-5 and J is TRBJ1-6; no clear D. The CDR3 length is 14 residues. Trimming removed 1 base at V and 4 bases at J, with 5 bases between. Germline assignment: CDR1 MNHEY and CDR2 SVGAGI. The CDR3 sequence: CASSYYSYNSPLHF. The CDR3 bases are TGTGCCAGCAGTTACTACAGTTATAATTCACCCCTCCACTTT.

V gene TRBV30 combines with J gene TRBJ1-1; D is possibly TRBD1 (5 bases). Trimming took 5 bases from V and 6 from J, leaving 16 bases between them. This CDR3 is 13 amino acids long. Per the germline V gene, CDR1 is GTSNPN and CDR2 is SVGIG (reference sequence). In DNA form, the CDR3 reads TGTGCCTGGCAAGTGATAGCGGGGGCTGAAGCTTTCTTT. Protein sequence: CAWQVIAGAEAFF.

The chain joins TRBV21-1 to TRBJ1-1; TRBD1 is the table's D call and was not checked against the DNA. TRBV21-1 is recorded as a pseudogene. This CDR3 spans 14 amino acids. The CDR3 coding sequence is TGTGCCAGCAGCAACGGACAGGGAAACACTGAAGCTTTCTTT. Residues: CASSNGQGNTEAFF.

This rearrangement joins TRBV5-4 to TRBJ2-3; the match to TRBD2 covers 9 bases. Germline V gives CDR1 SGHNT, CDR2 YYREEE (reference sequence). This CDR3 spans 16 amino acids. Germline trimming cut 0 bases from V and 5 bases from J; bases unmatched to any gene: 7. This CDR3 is CASSLGLAGRGDTQYF. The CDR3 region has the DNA TGTGCCAGCAGCTTGGGCCTAGCGGGAAGGGGAGATACGCAGTATTTT.

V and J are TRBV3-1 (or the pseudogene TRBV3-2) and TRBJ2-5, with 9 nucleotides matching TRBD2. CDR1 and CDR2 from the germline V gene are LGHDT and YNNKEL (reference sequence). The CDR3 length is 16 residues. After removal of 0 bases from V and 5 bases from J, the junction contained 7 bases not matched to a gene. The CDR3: CASSQEWREGPETQYF. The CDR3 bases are TGTGCCAGCAGCCAAGAGTGGCGGGAGGGCCCCGAGACCCAGTACTTC.

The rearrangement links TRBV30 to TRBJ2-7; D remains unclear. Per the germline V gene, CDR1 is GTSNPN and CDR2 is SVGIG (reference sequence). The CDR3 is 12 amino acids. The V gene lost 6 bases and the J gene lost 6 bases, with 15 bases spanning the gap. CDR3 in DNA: TGTGCCTGCCGAGGTGGCTTGAGCGAGCAGTACTTC. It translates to CACRGGLSEQYF.

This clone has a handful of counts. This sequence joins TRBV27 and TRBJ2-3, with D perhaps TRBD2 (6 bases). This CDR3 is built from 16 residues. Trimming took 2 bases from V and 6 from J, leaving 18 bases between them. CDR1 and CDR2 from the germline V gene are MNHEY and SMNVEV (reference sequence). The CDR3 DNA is TGTGCCAGCAGTTTAGACCCCGGGACTTCTAAGGATACGCAGTATTTT. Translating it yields CASSLDPGTSKDTQYF.

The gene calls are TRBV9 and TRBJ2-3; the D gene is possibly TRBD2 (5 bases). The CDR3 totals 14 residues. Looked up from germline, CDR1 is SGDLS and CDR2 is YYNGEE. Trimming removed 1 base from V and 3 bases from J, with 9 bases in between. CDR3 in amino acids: CASSVFGETDTQYF. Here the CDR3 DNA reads TGTGCCAGCAGCGTATTTGGGGAGACAGATACGCAGTATTTT.

CDR3 DNA sequence: TGTGCCAGCAGCTTAATACAGACCACCGGGGAGCTGTTTTTT. Amino acid sequence: CASSLIQTTGELFF. The rearrangement joins TRBV7-2 to TRBJ2-2, with D hard to call. CDR1 and CDR2 from the germline V gene are SGHTA and FQGNSA. Trimming took 2 bases from V and 4 from J, leaving 8 bases between them. The CDR3 is 14 residues long.

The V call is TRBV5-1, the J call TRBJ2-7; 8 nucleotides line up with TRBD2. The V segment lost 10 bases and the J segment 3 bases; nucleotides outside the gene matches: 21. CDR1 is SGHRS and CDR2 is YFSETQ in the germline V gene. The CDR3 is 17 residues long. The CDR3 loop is CAAHEGSGRRGIYEQYF. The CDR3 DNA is TGCGCCGCTCATGAGGGGAGCGGGAGAAGAGGAATCTACGAGCAGTACTTC.

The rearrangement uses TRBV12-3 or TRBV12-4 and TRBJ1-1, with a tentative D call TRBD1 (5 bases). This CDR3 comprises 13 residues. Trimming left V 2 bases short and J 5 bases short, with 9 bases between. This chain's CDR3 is CASSLWGGTEAFF. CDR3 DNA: TGTGCCAGCAGTTTATGGGGCGGAACTGAAGCTTTCTTT.

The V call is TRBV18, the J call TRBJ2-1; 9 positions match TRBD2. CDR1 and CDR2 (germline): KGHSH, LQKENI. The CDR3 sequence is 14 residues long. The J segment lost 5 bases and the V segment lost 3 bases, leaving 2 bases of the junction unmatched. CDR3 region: CASSPAGGDNEQFF. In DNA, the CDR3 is TGTGCCAGCTCACCGGCGGGAGGGGACAATGAGCAGTTCTTC.

Here the CDR3 DNA reads TGCGCCAGCGGACCACGGGACAAGAACACCGGGGAGCTGTTTTTT. Translation gives CASGPRDKNTGELFF. The chain joins TRBV10-1 to TRBJ2-2; weak D call: TRBD1 (6 bases). This CDR3 contains 15 residues. Trimming stripped 8 bases from V and 1 base from J, with 14 bases between. Germline loops: CDR1 WNHNN, CDR2 SYGVQD (reference sequence).